This T cell receptor (beta chain) came from a study of shared clonotypes between healthy human individuals. Study results and caveats: Blood was the only sampled material, and tissue repertoires likely differ. Sequencing depth was predicted to influence how clonotypes are shared among donors.

The authors' processing: ImmunoSEQ output held junction-only sequences without quality scores, so filtering differed. Generated by immunoSEQ multiplex PCR, the TCRdb table keeps only in-frame clones and is missing some. For V, J and clone size, that table is used; D and trimming come from the DNA. The sample yields millions of clones, about 92% seen once. Concerning this clone: Its antigen remains unidentified.

Germline CDR1 LNHDA, CDR2 SQIVND (reference sequence). The V and J ends lost 7 bases and 4 bases respectively, with 13 bases between them. The CDR3 covers 14 residues. The investigators split CD4+ cells into a CD45RA+ naive subset and a CD45RA-negative memory subset. This sequence originates from a man younger than 35 in good health. Some clones in this sample may be carry-over from other donors' samples. V and J are TRBV19 and TRBJ1-4, with D hard to call. The sequencing input was naive CD4+ T cells from PBMCs. As to subset: CD45RA+ positively selected. CDR3 nucleotides: TGTGCCAGTAACCCGAGCGGGAATAATGAAAAACTGTTTTTT. This gives the protein CASNPSGNNEKLFF. Using reference TRBV19 and TRBJ1-4 for the parts outside the CDR3, the full variable domain is DGGITQSPKYLFRKEGQNVTLSCEQNLNHDAMYWYRQDPGQGLRLIYYSQIVNDFQKGDIAEGYSVSREKKESFPLTVTSAQKNPTAFYLCASNPSGNNEKLFFGSGTQLSVL.